The 15 T cell receptor beta chains reported below all come from one sample, sequenced in a study of HIV-infected patients and healthy controls. Reverse transcription used 500 to 550 ng RNA and constant-region primers for alpha and beta. Separate chain-specific third strand synthesis with multiplexing indices produced the alpha and beta libraries. MiXCR, applied by TCRdb to the 5' RACE reads, yields one record per CDR3 protein. This sample has under 25,000 distinct CDR3 sequences, with more than 8% found just once. No cell fractionation was done, so the repertoire covers all unsorted peripheral blood T cells. Sequencing input: blood. The receptors originated from an adult in good health.

The chain employs TRBV3-1 and TRBJ1-4; no clear D. The CDR3 totals 15 residues. V was cut by 1 base and J by 7 bases, with 13 bases left in between. Germline V gives CDR1 LGHDT, CDR2 YNNKEL (reference sequence). The CDR3 bases are TGTGCCAGCAGCCAAGGATCGGGGTCTGGTGAAAAACTGTTTTTT. Amino acid sequence: CASSQGSGSGEKLFF.

This clonotype was detected ten times or more. The germline gene is not matched at one end of the junction; a read error may be the cause. The gene calls are TRBV7-7 and TRBJ2-2; D uncertain. The germline gives CDR1 SSHAT, CDR2 FNYEAQ (reference sequence). This CDR3 comprises 16 residues. CDR3: CASSRLGASNTGELFF. The CDR3 DNA sequence: TGTGCTAGCAGCAGACTCGGTGCATCGAACACCGGGGAGCTGTTTTTT.

This clonotype was picked up a small number of times. V gene TRBV24-1 combines with J gene TRBJ2-1; D may be TRBD1 (6 bases). This CDR3 contains 16 residues. The V end lost 1 base, the J end lost 2 bases, and 11 bases lay between the germline ends. The V gene's germline CDR1 is KGHDR and CDR2 SFDVKD. CDR3 in amino acids: CATSDFRTEAYNEQFF. CDR3 sequence (DNA): TGTGCCACCAGTGATTTTAGGACAGAGGCCTACAATGAGCAGTTCTTC.

This clonotype appeared many times. This chain joins TRBV7-9 and TRBJ1-4; unclear D gene. CDR1 and CDR2 from the germline V gene are SEHNR and FQNEAQ (reference sequence). V lost 7 bases and J 7 bases, leaving 10 bases between the germline ends. The length of the CDR3 is 12 residues. The DNA for the CDR3 is TGTGCCAGCACGGACGTCTCTGAAAAACTGTTTTTT. Translating gives CASTDVSEKLFF.

The table lists this clonotype with many counts. The chain links TRBV7-2 to TRBJ2-1; 7 bases map to TRBD2. J was trimmed by 7 bases and V by 4 bases; bases with no gene match: 13. The germline CDR1 and CDR2 sequences are SGHTA and FQGNSA. CDR3 length: 16 amino acids. The CDR3 DNA sequence: TGTGCCAGCAGCTCATCACCCGGACTAGTGGGTAATGAGCAGTTCTTC. Its protein product is CASSSSPGLVGNEQFF.

This clonotype was observed many times. J is TRBJ1-2 and V is TRBV7-2, with no clear D. The CDR3 sequence is 12 residues long. Germline V CDR1 and CDR2: SGHTA, FQGNSA. V was cut by 5 bases and J by 8 bases, with 12 bases left in between. The CDR3 DNA reads TGTGCCAGCAGCCCCACCAGTCGCGGCTACACCTTC. It yields the protein CASSPTSRGYTF. The full variable domain, with the rest looked up from reference TRBV7-2 and TRBJ1-2, is GAGVSQSPSNKVTEKGKDVELRCDPISGHTALYWYRQSLGQGLEFLIYFQGNSAPDKSGLPSDRFSAERTGGSVSTLTIQRTQQEDSAVYLCASSPTSRGYTFGSGTRLTVV.

This clonotype was picked up many times. V is TRBV5-4 and J is TRBJ2-7; D perhaps matches TRBD1 (6 bases). The V and J ends lost 1 base and 2 bases respectively, with 13 bases between them. Germline V gene sequence: CDR1 SGHNT, CDR2 YYREEE (reference sequence). The CDR3 extends over 15 amino acids. DNA for the CDR3: TGTGCCAGCAGCTTGACCCCGGCAGGGGCCTACGAGCAGTACTTC. Residues: CASSLTPAGAYEQYF.

This clonotype was counted ten times or more. This chain uses TRBV5-6 with TRBJ2-3, with D tentatively TRBD1 or TRBD2 (5 bases each). V was cut by 2 bases and J by 7 bases, with 14 bases left in between. From germline, CDR1 is SGHDT and CDR2 YYEEEE. This CDR3 has 14 amino acids. CDR3 sequence: CASSLMTADNTQYF. In DNA form, the CDR3 reads TGTGCCAGCAGCTTAATGACAGCGGATAATACGCAGTATTTT. The full variable domain, completed using reference TRBV5-6 and TRBJ2-3, is DAGVTQSPTHLIKTRGQQVTLRCSPKSGHDTVSWYQQALGQGPQFIFQYYEEEERQRGNFPDRFSGHQFPNYSSELNVNALLLGDSALYLCASSLMTADNTQYFGPGTRLTVL.

This clonotype is labeled medium-sized. The genes are TRBV5-1 and TRBJ2-5, with unresolved D. V was cut by 1 base and J by 1 base, with 8 bases left in between. The germline V gene encodes CDR1 SGHRS and CDR2 YFSETQ. The CDR3 length is 14 residues. The CDR3 reads CASSLIASQETQYF. The CDR3 coding sequence is TGCGCCAGCAGCTTGATAGCCAGCCAAGAGACCCAGTACTTC. Together with reference TRBV5-1 and TRBJ2-5, the CDR3 gives the full variable domain: KAGVTQTPRYLIKTRGQQVTLSCSPISGHRSVSWYQQTPGQGLQFLFEYFSETQRNKGNFPGRFSGRQFSNSRSEMNVSTLELGDSALYLCASSLIASQETQYFGPGTRLLVL.

This clonotype was detected ten times or more. The chain employs TRBV4-3 and TRBJ2-1; TRBD2 agrees at 9 bases. Germline CDR1 LGHNA, CDR2 YSLEER. The CDR3 length is 15 residues. V gave up 1 base and J gave up 8 bases; unmatched junction bases: 6. This CDR3 is CASSQVAGGVDEQFF. The CDR3 DNA reads TGCGCCAGCAGCCAAGTCGCGGGAGGGGTTGATGAGCAGTTCTTC.

This clonotype was found many times. This chain uses TRBV28 with TRBJ1-4, with a weak D call TRBD1 (5 bases). There are 15 residues in the CDR3. Germline CDR1 MDHEN, CDR2 SYDVKM. Trimming took 5 bases from V and 2 from J, leaving 12 bases between them. The CDR3 region is CASSPPRATNEKLFF. Written as DNA, the CDR3 is TGTGCCAGCAGTCCCCCCAGGGCCACTAATGAAAAACTGTTTTTT. The entire variable domain, with the rest obtained from reference TRBV28 and TRBJ1-4, is as follows: DVKVTQSSRYLVKRTGEKVFLECVQDMDHENMFWYRQDPGLGLRLIYFSYDVKMKEKGDIPEGYSVSREKKERFSLILESASTNQTSMYLCASSPPRATNEKLFFGSGTQLSVL.

CDR3 loop: CAISRAGEADTQYF. The CDR3 region has the DNA TGTGCCATCAGCAGAGCGGGAGAGGCAGATACGCAGTATTTT. The V and J genes are TRBV10-3 and TRBJ2-3; 8 bases match TRBD2. This CDR3 region has 14 residues. Germline V gene data show CDR1 as ENHRY and CDR2 as SYGVKD. J lost 4 bases, V lost 6 bases, and 6 bases had no gene match.

This clonotype was seen at least ten times. V is TRBV24-1 and J is TRBJ2-1, with D hard to call. V was pared by 5 bases and J by 10 bases, with 8 bases between. CDR1 and CDR2 (germline): KGHDR, SFDVKD. This CDR3 is built from 11 residues. The CDR3 DNA is TGTGCCACCAGTGTCAGGAGCGAGCAGTTCTTC. Protein sequence: CATSVRSEQFF.

By its share, this clonotype is medium-sized. This rearrangement joins TRBV7-6 to TRBJ2-2; D may be TRBD1 (6 bases). The CDR3 has 16 amino acids. The V gene lost 5 bases and the J gene lost 0 bases, with 13 bases spanning the gap. Germline V gene lookup returns CDR1 SGHVS and CDR2 FNYEAQ. In DNA form, the CDR3 reads TGTGCCAGCAGCCATGACAGGTTCGCGAACACCGGGGAGCTGTTTTTT. This gives the protein CASSHDRFANTGELFF.

By sample share, this clonotype is medium-sized. This sequence joins TRBV7-3 and TRBJ1-4; a possible D gene is TRBD1 (5 bases). V was clipped by 0 bases and J by 7 bases, with 15 bases between them. CDR1 and CDR2 (germline): SGHTA, FQGTGA. The CDR3 extends over 16 amino acids. The DNA of the CDR3 is TGTGCCAGCAGCTTAACTGGGCCAGGGCCCAGTGAAAAACTGTTTTTT. It codes for CASSLTGPGPSEKLFF.